This TCR beta chain was sequenced for a study of Graves' ophthalmopathy and Graves' hyperthyroidism. About the study: The authors defined stable hyperthyroidism as no ophthalmopathy within 18 months of follow-up.

RNA transcripts were the source from which TCR beta CDR3 regions were amplified. In the first round, RT-PCR was carried out with HTBI primers, and a multiplex PCR formed the second round. TCRdb passed the multiplex PCR reads through MiXCR, listing each CDR3 protein once. The table includes about 1.1 million distinct CDR3 sequences, 35% to 40% detected once. In this cohort, patients with other autoimmune diseases, uncontrolled infections, pregnancy or lactation were excluded. V shed 5 bases and J shed 1 base, with 11 bases lying between them. The CDR3 is made up of 13 amino acids. CDR1 and CDR2 (germline): SQVTM, ANQGSEA. This clonotype was counted ten times or more.

This chain connects TRBV29-1 to TRBJ1-2, with D tentatively TRBD1 (5 bases). The source is an adult man with Graves' hyperthyroidism. The specimen sequenced was peripheral blood or thyroid tissue (not recorded which). The DNA for the CDR3 is TGCAGCGTTCCAGACAGATTTAACTATGGCTACACCTTC. It specifies CSVPDRFNYGYTF.